This is a list of T cell receptor beta chains from one sample in a study of blood T cell repertoires in COVID-19. The data were produced by immunoSEQ multiplex PCR, yet TCRdb's version contains in-frame clones alone and is incomplete. The repertoire holds about 42,000 clones, 60% to 85% seen once, with roughly 8.7% in the top ten. Specimen: peripheral blood. The receptors stem from a man between 65 and 80 years old with active or convalescent COVID-19. Each CDR3 is given with its conserved first and last residue. A D gene is named only where the DNA matches it firmly. The size field is filled for only some rows; it gives once, few, many or a size class.

V	D	size	J	CDR3	DNA
TRBV3-1/TRBV3-2	.	few	TRBJ2-1	CASSGQCPHSDNEQFF	TGTGCCAGCAGCGGGCAATGTCCCCATTCCGACAATGAGCAGTTCTTC
TRBV10-1	TRBD1	once	TRBJ2-3	CASRDRGTDTQYF	TGCGCCAGCAGGGACAGGGGCACAGATACGCAGTATTTT
TRBV27	.	few	TRBJ1-1	CASSLRPGSTEAFF	TGTGCCAGCAGTTTAAGACCAGGTTCTACTGAAGCTTTCTTT
TRBV4-1	.	.	TRBJ2-7	CASSQLQIVRGSSYEQYF	TGCGCCAGCAGCCAGCTCCAGATAGTGAGGGGGAGCTCCTACGAGCAGTACTTC
TRBV6-1	.	.	TRBJ1-6	CASSEVFIGQANSPLHF	TGTGCCAGCAGTGAAGTTTTCATCGGTCAGGCAAATTCACCCCTCCACTTT
TRBV9	.	.	TRBJ1-5	CASSVRAGEGQPQHF	TGTGCCAGCAGCGTACGGGCAGGGGAGGGTCAGCCCCAGCATTTT
TRBV6-6	TRBD1	.	TRBJ2-7	CASSPTGIEQYF	TGTGCCAGCAGCCCGACAGGGATCGAGCAGTACTTC
TRBV7-9	TRBD1	.	TRBJ1-1	CASAGGGGTEAFF	TGTGCCAGCGCAGGGGGAGGTGGCACTGAAGCTTTCTTT
TRBV5-1	.	.	TRBJ1-4	CASSLGLQINEKLFF	TGCGCCAGCAGCTTAGGTTTACAGATTAATGAAAAACTGTTTTTT
TRBV6-5	.	.	TRBJ1-1	CASRITGMNTEAFF	TGTGCCAGCAGGATAACAGGGATGAACACTGAAGCTTTCTTT
TRBV29-1	.	.	TRBJ2-3	CSVEDLGEDTDTQYF	TGCAGCGTTGAAGATCTGGGGGAGGACACAGATACGCAGTATTTT
TRBV4-2	.	.	TRBJ1-4	CASSQVLGGGTREKLFF	TGTGCCAGCAGCCAAGTTTTGGGCGGGGGAACGAGGGAAAAACTGTTTTTT
TRBV25-1	TRBD2	.	TRBJ2-7	CALEAGVTYEQYF	TGTGCCTTAGAAGCGGGGGTAACCTACGAGCAGTACTTC
TRBV11-3	TRBD1	.	TRBJ1-3	CASSLVRAQGVSGNTIYF	TGTGCCAGCAGCTTAGTGAGGGCACAGGGGGTATCCGGAAACACCATATATTTT
TRBV11-2	.	.	TRBJ2-1	CASSLTRSSYNEQFF	TGTGCCAGCAGCTTAACGCGGAGCTCCTACAATGAGCAGTTCTTC
TRBV9	TRBD2	once	TRBJ2-3	CASSTRSGTSADTQYF	TGTGCCAGCAGCACTCGCTCCGGGACTAGTGCAGATACGCAGTATTTT
TRBV2	.	few	TRBJ1-3	CATKPRESHSGNTIYF	TGTGCCACAAAACCCCGGGAAAGTCACTCTGGAAACACCATATATTTT
TRBV11-3	.	.	TRBJ2-5	CASSPTGGLRETQYF	TGTGCCAGCAGCCCAACCGGAGGCCTTCGAGAGACCCAGTACTTC
TRBV30	.	.	TRBJ2-5	CAWSVDESQETQYF	TGTGCCTGGAGTGTAGATGAGAGCCAAGAGACCCAGTACTTC
TRBV5-1	.	few	TRBJ2-1	CASSFDRLFEQFF	TGCGCCAGCAGCTTCGACAGGCTCTTCGAGCAGTTCTTC
TRBV5-3	.	.	TRBJ1-2	CAREGYTF	TGTGCCAGAGAGGGCTACACCTTC
TRBV5-1	.	.	TRBJ1-2	CASSPGANYGYTF	TGCGCCAGCAGCCCAGGGGCCAACTATGGCTACACCTTC
TRBV19	.	.	TRBJ2-1	CASSSLSHNEQFF	TGTGCCAGTAGTTCACTATCCCACAATGAGCAGTTCTTC
TRBV12-3/TRBV12-4	.	.	TRBJ2-1	CASTNGGRSEQFF	TGTGCCAGCACTAATGGGGGCCGGAGTGAGCAGTTCTTC
TRBV28	TRBD1	.	TRBJ2-7	CAGRGPGQGAGYEQYF	TGTGCCGGCAGGGGGCCGGGACAGGGGGCGGGGTACGAGCAGTACTTC
TRBV19	TRBD1	.	TRBJ1-1	CATTPRQGATEAFF	TGTGCCACTACGCCCCGACAGGGGGCGACTGAAGCTTTCTTT
TRBV14	.	.	TRBJ1-1	CASSRSTESTEAFF	TGTGCCAGCAGCCGGAGTACGGAGAGTACTGAAGCTTTCTTT
TRBV11-2	.	few	TRBJ1-2	CASSLALSHYGYTF	TGTGCCAGCAGCTTAGCCCTATCGCACTATGGCTACACCTTC
TRBV12-3/TRBV12-4	.	few	TRBJ1-1	CASSLRDTEAFF	TGTGCCAGCAGCCTCCGGGATACTGAAGCTTTCTTT
TRBV19	.	.	TRBJ1-1	CASSISAGRDAAFF	TGTGCCAGTAGTATTAGTGCAGGGCGAGATGCGGCTTTCTTT
TRBV28	.	.	TRBJ1-4	CASLTVTNEKLFF	TGTGCCAGCCTGACAGTTACAAATGAAAAACTGTTTTTT
TRBV7-2	.	.	TRBJ1-2	CASSPILGTPYGYTF	TGTGCCAGCAGCCCAATCCTAGGGACACCTTATGGCTACACCTTC
TRBV5-1	.	.	TRBJ2-1	CASSTGTIEEQFF	TGCGCCAGCAGCACGGGTACCATAGAAGAGCAGTTCTTC
TRBV28	.	.	TRBJ2-3	CASSFSGVDTQYF	TGTGCCAGCAGTTTCTCAGGGGTTGATACGCAGTATTTT
TRBV4-2	TRBD2	.	TRBJ2-7	CASSQGSTAGRGSYEQYF	TGTGCCAGCAGCCAAGGCTCCACCGCAGGGAGGGGATCCTACGAGCAGTACTTC
TRBV6-5	TRBD1	.	TRBJ2-7	CASRVQGSYEQYF	TGTGCCAGCAGAGTACAGGGGTCCTACGAGCAGTACTTC
TRBV5-4	.	.	TRBJ2-7	CASSLMRGNEQYF	TGTGCCAGCAGCCTTATGAGAGGGAACGAGCAGTACTTC
TRBV5-1	.	.	TRBJ1-5	CASSLGQASNQPQHF	TGCGCCAGCAGCTTGGGGCAGGCGAGCAATCAGCCCCAGCATTTT
TRBV28	.	.	TRBJ1-2	CASSFDSPSYGYTF	TGTGCCAGCAGTTTTGACAGTCCCTCCTATGGCTACACCTTC
TRBV3-1/TRBV3-2	TRBD2	.	TRBJ2-5	CASSQDLAEETQYF	TGTGCCAGCAGCCAAGATCTAGCGGAAGAGACCCAGTACTTC
TRBV7-9	.	.	TRBJ1-1	CASSPPRDFTEAFF	TGTGCCAGCAGCCCGCCCCGGGACTTCACTGAAGCTTTCTTT
TRBV5-5	.	few	TRBJ1-2	CASSLPARTAKGYTF	TGTGCCAGCAGCCTCCCGGCGCGGACTGCAAAGGGCTACACCTTC
TRBV19	.	.	TRBJ1-1	CATQSGTQTGRAEAFF	TGTGCCACCCAATCCGGGACACAAACCGGTCGAGCTGAAGCTTTCTTT
TRBV2	TRBD1	once	TRBJ2-7	CASRGTGWEYEQYF	TGTGCCAGCAGGGGGACAGGTTGGGAATACGAGCAGTACTTC
TRBV10-1	TRBD1	.	TRBJ1-6	CASSDGTGSPLHF	TGCGCCAGCAGCGACGGGACAGGATCACCCCTCCACTTT
TRBV3-1/TRBV3-2	.	.	TRBJ2-3	CASSRSRESDTQYF	TGTGCCAGCAGCCGTTCTCGGGAGTCAGATACGCAGTATTTT
TRBV2	.	once	TRBJ1-5	CASTNSRSNQPQHF	TGTGCCAGCACAAACAGCCGTAGCAATCAGCCCCAGCATTTT
TRBV6-5	.	once	TRBJ1-6	CASSYSQVGSSPLHF	TGTGCCAGCAGTTACTCACAGGTCGGGTCTTCACCCCTCCACTTT
TRBV11-3	TRBD1	once	TRBJ1-3	CASSQDRGPGNTIYF	TGTGCCAGCAGCCAGGACAGGGGACCTGGAAACACCATATATTTT